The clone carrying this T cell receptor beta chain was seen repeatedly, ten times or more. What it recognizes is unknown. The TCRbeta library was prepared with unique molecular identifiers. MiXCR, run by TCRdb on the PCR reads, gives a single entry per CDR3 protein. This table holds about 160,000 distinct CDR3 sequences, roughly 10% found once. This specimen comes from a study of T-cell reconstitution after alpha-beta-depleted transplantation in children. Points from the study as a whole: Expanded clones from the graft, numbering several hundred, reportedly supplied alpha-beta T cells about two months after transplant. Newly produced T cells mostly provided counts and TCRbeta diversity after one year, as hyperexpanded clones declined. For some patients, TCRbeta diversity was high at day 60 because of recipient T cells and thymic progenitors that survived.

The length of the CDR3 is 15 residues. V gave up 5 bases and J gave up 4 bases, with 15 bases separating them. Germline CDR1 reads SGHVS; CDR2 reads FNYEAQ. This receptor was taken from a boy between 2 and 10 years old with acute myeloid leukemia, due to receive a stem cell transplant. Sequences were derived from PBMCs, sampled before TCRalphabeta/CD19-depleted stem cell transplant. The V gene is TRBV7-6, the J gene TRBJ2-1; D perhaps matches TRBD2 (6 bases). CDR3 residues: CASSKDPGEYNEQFF. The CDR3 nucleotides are TGTGCCAGCAGCAAGGACCCGGGGGAGTACAATGAGCAGTTCTTC.